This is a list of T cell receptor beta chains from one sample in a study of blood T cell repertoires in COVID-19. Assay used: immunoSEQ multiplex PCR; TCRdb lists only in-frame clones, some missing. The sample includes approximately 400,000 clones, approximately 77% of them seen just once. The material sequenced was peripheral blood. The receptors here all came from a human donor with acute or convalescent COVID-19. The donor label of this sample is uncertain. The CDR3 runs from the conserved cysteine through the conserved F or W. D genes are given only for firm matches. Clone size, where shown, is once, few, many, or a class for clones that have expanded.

CASSRLDAWMGYTF	TGTGCCAGCAGCCGACTTGACGCATGGATGGGCTACACCTTC	TRBV6-5	TRBJ1-2	14	NA	NA
CASSTLPQGRQFF	TGTGCCAGCAGCACCCTGCCACAGGGAAGACAGTTCTTC	TRBV7-8	TRBJ2-1	13	NA	once
CASRLDPGTQHF	TGTGCCAGCAGACTCGACCCAGGTACCCAGCATTTT	TRBV6-5	TRBJ1-5	12	NA	NA
CASSLAVQANTDTQYF	TGCGCCAGCAGCTTGGCCGTGCAGGCCAACACAGATACGCAGTATTTT	TRBV5-1	TRBJ2-3	16	NA	NA
CASSLRDRGGSPLHF	TGTGCCAGCAGCCTTCGGGACAGGGGAGGGTCACCCCTCCACTTT	TRBV7-6	TRBJ1-6	15	TRBD1	NA
CASSLDLGGVYGYTF	TGTGCCAGCAGCTTAGACCTCGGGGGGGTCTATGGCTACACCTTC	TRBV11-2	TRBJ1-2	15	NA	NA
CASNPTGGYGYTF	TGCGCCAGCAACCCCACAGGGGGGTATGGCTACACCTTC	TRBV5-1	TRBJ1-2	13	TRBD1	NA
CASSPAPGGGQPQHF	TGCGCCAGCAGCCCCGCACCAGGGGGCGGTCAGCCCCAGCATTTT	TRBV4-1	TRBJ1-5	15	TRBD1	NA
CASSRLARTEQYF	TGTGCCAGCAGCCGACTAGCGCGGACCGAGCAGTACTTC	TRBV3-1/TRBV3-2	TRBJ2-7	13	TRBD2	NA
CASSESGQVNTEAFF	TGCGCCAGCAGTGAGTCTGGACAGGTGAACACTGAAGCTTTCTTT	TRBV10-2	TRBJ1-1	15	TRBD1	NA
CASSEVPGIRNQPQHF	TGTGCCAGCAGTGAGGTCCCAGGGATACGCAATCAACCCCAGCATTTT	TRBV2	TRBJ1-5	16	NA	NA
CASSQVAGSSYEQYF	TGTGCCAGCAGCCAAGTAGCGGGGAGCTCCTACGAGCAGTACTTC	TRBV3-1/TRBV3-2	TRBJ2-7	15	TRBD2	NA
CASSRTLWQGARVDTEAFF	TGTGCCAGCAGTAGGACCCTCTGGCAGGGGGCGCGTGTCGACACTGAAGCTTTCTTT	TRBV27	TRBJ1-1	19	TRBD1	NA
CASNPGASYEQYF	TGTGCCAGCAACCCAGGGGCGTCCTACGAGCAGTACTTC	TRBV11-2	TRBJ2-7	13	NA	NA
CASSLSGTGSVEAFF	TGTGCCAGCAGTTTGTCCGGGACAGGGAGTGTTGAAGCTTTCTTT	TRBV27	TRBJ1-1	15	TRBD1	NA
CASSSTGGKSPLHF	TGTGCCAGCAGCTCCACAGGGGGGAAGTCACCCCTCCACTTT	TRBV7-9	TRBJ1-6	14	TRBD1	NA
CAWRLRTGERVNYGYTF	TGTGCCTGGAGGCTACGGACAGGGGAGCGCGTTAACTATGGCTACACCTTC	TRBV30	TRBJ1-2	17	TRBD1	NA
CATEGTGGLSYEQYF	TGTGCCACCGAGGGCACAGGGGGGCTCTCCTACGAGCAGTACTTC	TRBV2	TRBJ2-7	15	TRBD1	NA
CASSEGHLSNTGELFF	TGCGCCAGCAGCGAGGGACACCTCAGTAACACCGGGGAGCTGTTTTTT	TRBV4-1	TRBJ2-2	16	NA	NA
CSAVQGLQTEAFF	TGCAGCGCGGTTCAGGGCCTACAAACTGAAGCTTTCTTT	TRBV29-1	TRBJ1-1	13	NA	NA
CASSYSMGGNYEQYF	TGTGCCAGCAGTTACTCGATGGGGGGAAACTACGAGCAGTACTTC	TRBV6-5	TRBJ2-7	15	NA	NA
CASSFGGNTIYF	TGTGCCAGCAGCTTCGGTGGAAACACCATATATTTT	TRBV5-5	TRBJ1-3	12	NA	NA
CASSWGGSSNQPQHF	TGTGCCAGCTCCTGGGGGGGTAGTAGCAATCAGCCCCAGCATTTT	TRBV2	TRBJ1-5	15	NA	NA
CASSQETGLNTEAFF	TGTGCCAGCAGCCAAGAGACAGGGCTGAACACTGAAGCTTTCTTT	TRBV5-5	TRBJ1-1	15	TRBD1	NA
CASSPSADTQYF	TGTGCCAGCAGTCCCTCTGCAGATACGCAGTATTTT	TRBV12-3/TRBV12-4	TRBJ2-3	12	NA	NA
CASSLSGGYNSPLHF	TGTGCCAGCAGCCTGAGCGGGGGGTATAATTCACCCCTCCACTTT	TRBV28	TRBJ1-6	15	NA	once
CASSLHQGLGYTF	TGTGCCAGCAGCTTACATCAGGGTCTTGGCTACACCTTC	TRBV7-2	TRBJ1-2	13	NA	NA
CASSLSGILAGELFF	TGCGCCAGCAGCCTTTCGGGTATCCTGGCCGGGGAGCTGTTTTTT	TRBV4-1	TRBJ2-2	15	NA	NA
CASSLVSGGNQPQHF	TGCGCCAGCAGCTTGGTTTCAGGGGGCAATCAGCCCCAGCATTTT	TRBV5-1	TRBJ1-5	15	NA	NA
CSVVGASPFTDTQYF	TGCAGCGTTGTGGGCGCTAGCCCTTTCACAGATACGCAGTATTTT	TRBV29-1	TRBJ2-3	15	NA	NA
CASSLLDRRYGYTF	TGTGCCAGCAGCTTGCTAGACCGACGCTATGGCTACACCTTC	TRBV5-6	TRBJ1-2	14	NA	NA
CASSQRGSYNEQFF	TGTGCCAGCAGCCAGAGAGGCTCCTACAATGAGCAGTTCTTC	TRBV14	TRBJ2-1	14	NA	NA
CASSLGTGNPWYEQYF	TGCGCCAGCAGCTTGGGAACAGGGAATCCTTGGTACGAGCAGTACTTC	TRBV5-1	TRBJ2-7	16	NA	NA
CASSDRRGGNTEAFF	TGTGCCAGTAGTGACCGACGAGGGGGGAACACTGAAGCTTTCTTT	TRBV19	TRBJ1-1	15	NA	NA
CASSGRRGRIYEQYF	TGTGCCAGCAGTGGCCGCCGCGGGAGGATCTACGAGCAGTACTTC	TRBV28	TRBJ2-7	15	TRBD2	NA
CASRRQGIALNTEAFF	TGTGCCAGCAGAAGACAGGGAATCGCCCTGAACACTGAAGCTTTCTTT	TRBV27	TRBJ1-1	16	TRBD1	NA
CASSPDRGLGVETQYF	TGTGCCAGCTCACCAGACAGGGGGCTTGGGGTAGAGACCCAGTACTTC	TRBV18	TRBJ2-5	16	TRBD1	NA
CASSPEVSYGYTF	TGTGCCAGCTCACCAGAGGTATCCTATGGCTACACCTTC	TRBV18	TRBJ1-2	13	NA	NA
CASSERTGADYGYTF	TGTGCCAGCAGCGAACGGACAGGGGCGGACTATGGCTACACCTTC	TRBV9	TRBJ1-2	15	TRBD1	NA
CAWSVLGGRGYTF	TGTGCCTGGAGTGTACTTGGGGGCCGTGGCTACACCTTC	TRBV30	TRBJ1-2	13	NA	NA
CASSYQKSGANVLTF	TGTGCCAGCAGTTACCAGAAGTCTGGGGCCAACGTCCTGACTTTC	TRBV6-6	TRBJ2-6	15	NA	NA
CASSQGQGPTLDGYTF	TGTGCCAGCAGCCAAGGACAGGGCCCGACCTTGGACGGCTACACCTTC	TRBV3-1/TRBV3-2	TRBJ1-2	16	TRBD1	NA
CASSFGTTSYEQYF	TGTGCCAGCAGTTTCGGGACTACTTCCTACGAGCAGTACTTC	TRBV6-1	TRBJ2-7	14	TRBD2	NA
CASSQDFGDSTNNEQFF	TGCGCCAGCAGCCAAGACTTCGGGGACAGTACAAACAATGAGCAGTTCTTC	TRBV4-1	TRBJ2-1	17	TRBD1	NA
CSVARAGGFNEQFF	TGCAGCGTTGCAAGGGCAGGGGGCTTTAATGAGCAGTTCTTC	TRBV29-1	TRBJ2-1	14	TRBD1	NA
CASSQPGVNTEAFF	TGTGCCAGCAGCCAACCAGGGGTGAACACTGAAGCTTTCTTT	TRBV3-1/TRBV3-2	TRBJ1-1	14	NA	NA
CASSFDRNSYNSPLHF	TGTGCCAGCAGTTTTGACAGGAACTCCTATAATTCACCCCTCCACTTT	TRBV27	TRBJ1-6	16	NA	NA
CASSLYRGGINGYTF	TGTGCCAGCAGTTTATATCGGGGGGGGATCAATGGCTACACCTTC	TRBV28	TRBJ1-2	15	NA	NA
CASSRSRTNEKLFF	TGCGCCAGCAGCCGGTCCCGGACTAATGAAAAACTGTTTTTT	TRBV4-1	TRBJ1-4	14	NA	NA
CASSHKTGLKSTWGYTF	TGTGCCAGCAGCCACAAGACGGGGTTGAAAAGTACTTGGGGCTACACCTTC	TRBV5-4	TRBJ1-2	17	NA	few
CASSLRGGNEKLFF	TGTGCCAGCAGCCTCAGGGGAGGGAATGAAAAACTGTTTTTT	TRBV7-9	TRBJ1-4	14	NA	NA
CASSQDVTASTANYGYTF	TGTGCCAGCAGCCAAGATGTGACGGCTTCGACAGCCAACTATGGCTACACCTTC	TRBV4-2	TRBJ1-2	18	NA	once